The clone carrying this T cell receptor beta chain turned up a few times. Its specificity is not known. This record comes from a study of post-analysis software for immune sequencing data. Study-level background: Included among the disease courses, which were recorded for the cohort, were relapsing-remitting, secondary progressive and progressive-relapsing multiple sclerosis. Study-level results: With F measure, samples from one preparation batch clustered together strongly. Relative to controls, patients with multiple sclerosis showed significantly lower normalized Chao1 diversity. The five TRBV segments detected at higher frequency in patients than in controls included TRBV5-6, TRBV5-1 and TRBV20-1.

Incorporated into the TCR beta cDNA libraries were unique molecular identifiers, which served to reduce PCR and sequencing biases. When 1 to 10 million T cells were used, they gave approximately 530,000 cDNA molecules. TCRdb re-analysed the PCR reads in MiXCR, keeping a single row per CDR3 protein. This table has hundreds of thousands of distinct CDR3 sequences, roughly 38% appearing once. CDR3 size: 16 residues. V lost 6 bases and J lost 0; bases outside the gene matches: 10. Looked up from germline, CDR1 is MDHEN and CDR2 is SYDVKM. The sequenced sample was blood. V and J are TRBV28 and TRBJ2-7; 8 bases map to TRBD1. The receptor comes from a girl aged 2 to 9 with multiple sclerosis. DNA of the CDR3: TGTGCCAGCAGCCTAACAGGGGGAGAAAGCTCCTACGAGCAGTACTTC. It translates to CASSLTGGESSYEQYF.